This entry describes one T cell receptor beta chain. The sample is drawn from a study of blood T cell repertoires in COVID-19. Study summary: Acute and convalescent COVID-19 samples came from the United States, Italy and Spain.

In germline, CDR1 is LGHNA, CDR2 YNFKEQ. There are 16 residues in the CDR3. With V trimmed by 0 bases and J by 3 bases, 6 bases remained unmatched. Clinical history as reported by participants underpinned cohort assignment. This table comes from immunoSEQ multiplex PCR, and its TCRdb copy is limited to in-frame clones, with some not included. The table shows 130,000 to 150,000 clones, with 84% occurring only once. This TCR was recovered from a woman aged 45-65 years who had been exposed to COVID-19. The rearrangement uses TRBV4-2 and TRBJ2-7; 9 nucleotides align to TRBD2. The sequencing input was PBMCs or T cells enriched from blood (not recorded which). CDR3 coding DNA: TGTGCCAGCAGCCAAGATCGGCCTAGCGGGGACTACGAGCAGTACTTC. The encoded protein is CASSQDRPSGDYEQYF.